This entry lists 13 T cell receptor beta chains sequenced from one sample in a study of CD4 T cells in relation to SARS-CoV-2 and coronaviruses. Unexposed donor CD4+ T cells date from about 2011-2018, before the COVID-19 pandemic. Profiled with immunoSEQ multiplex PCR; TCRdb holds only in-frame clones, not every one. The data hold 60,000 to 85,000 clones, with just over 90% observed a single time. Sequencing was carried out using naive CD4+ T cells from PBMCs. Indicated subset: naive CD4+ T cells isolated by negative enrichment. The receptors were gathered from a human donor in good health.

V gene TRBV3-1 (or the pseudogene TRBV3-2) combines with J gene TRBJ1-5, with 8 bases fitting TRBD1. The CDR3 loop spans 15 amino acids. Germline V lookup: CDR1 LGHDT, CDR2 YNNKEL (reference sequence). The V segment lost 1 base and the J segment 1 base; nucleotides outside the gene matches: 0. The CDR3 DNA follows: TGTGCCAGCAGCCAAGGGACAGGGAGCAATCAGCCCCAGCATTTT. It encodes CASSQGTGSNQPQHF.

The CDR3 DNA follows: TGCGCCAGCAGCTTGCTGGGCAGTAACTATGGCTACACCTTC. Its protein product is CASSLLGSNYGYTF. The chain links TRBV5-1 to TRBJ1-2; no clear D gene. The V end lost 1 base, the J end lost 1 base, and 8 bases lay between the germline ends. The CDR3 loop spans 14 amino acids. CDR1 and CDR2 from the germline V gene are SGHRS and YFSETQ.

This clone showed up just once. This chain connects TRBV7-2 to TRBJ1-2, with D uncertain. V was clipped by 5 bases and J by 5 bases, with 6 bases between them. Germline V gives CDR1 SGHTA, CDR2 FQGNSA. This CDR3 is 11 amino acids long. CDR3 DNA sequence: TGTGCCAGCAGCCCAGAGTATGGCTACACCTTC. It codes for CASSPEYGYTF.

This clone has just one count. The rearrangement joins TRBV5-1 to TRBJ2-4; D is possibly TRBD1 (5 bases). This CDR3 has 16 residues. Trimming left V 0 bases short and J 0 bases short, with 10 bases between. Germline V lookup: CDR1 SGHRS, CDR2 YFSETQ. CDR3 sequence reads: CASSLDRKLAKNIQYF. The DNA of the CDR3 is TGCGCCAGCAGCTTGGACAGGAAACTAGCCAAAAACATTCAGTACTTC.

The genes are TRBV28 and TRBJ2-2, with D unresolved. The germline gives CDR1 MDHEN, CDR2 SYDVKM. The CDR3 has 12 amino acids. The germline V and J ends were trimmed by 9 bases and 4 bases, with 9 bases remaining between them. The CDR3 sequence: CASSVSTGELFF. Written as DNA, the CDR3 is TGTGCCAGTTCAGTTAGCACCGGGGAGCTGTTTTTT. The complete variable domain, with remaining parts taken from reference TRBV28 and TRBJ2-2, reads DVKVTQSSRYLVKRTGEKVFLECVQDMDHENMFWYRQDPGLGLRLIYFSYDVKMKEKGDIPEGYSVSREKKERFSLILESASTNQTSMYLCASSVSTGELFFGEGSRLTVL.

This clone was observed once. The chain links TRBV9 to TRBJ1-5; 10 nucleotides line up with TRBD1. The germline CDR1 and CDR2 sequences are SGDLS and YYNGEE. This CDR3 region has 15 residues. With V trimmed by 4 bases and J by 6 bases, 7 bases remained unmatched. As DNA, the CDR3 is TGTGCCAGCAGCAGCGGACAGGGGGGATTTCAGCCCCAGCATTTT. Amino acids: CASSSGQGGFQPQHF.

V gene TRBV9 combines with J gene TRBJ1-1, with TRBD1 matching 8 bases. The J segment lost 4 bases and the V segment lost 0 bases, leaving 5 bases of the junction unmatched. CDR1 and CDR2 from the germline V gene are SGDLS and YYNGEE. This CDR3 comprises 15 residues. The CDR3 spells CASSVGSGGTTEAFF. The CDR3 DNA reads TGTGCCAGCAGCGTAGGGTCAGGGGGCACCACTGAAGCTTTCTTT. The entire variable domain, with the rest obtained from reference TRBV9 and TRBJ1-1, is as follows: DSGVTQTPKHLITATGQRVTLRCSPRSGDLSVYWYQQSLDQGLQFLIQYYNGEERAKGNILERFSAQQFPDLHSELNLSSLELGDSALYFCASSVGSGGTTEAFFGQGTRLTVV.

CDR3 DNA sequence: TGTGCCAGCAGCCCGCGGACAGGGCAGGGCGGGGAGCTGTTTTTT. Translated, it gives CASSPRTGQGGELFF. The V gene is TRBV9, the J gene TRBJ2-2, with 8 bases lining up with TRBD1. Germline V gene data show CDR1 as SGDLS and CDR2 as YYNGEE. Germline trimming cut 4 bases from V and 7 bases from J; bases unmatched to any gene: 9. The CDR3 is 15 residues long.

This clone showed up just once. The V and J genes are TRBV29-1 and TRBJ2-3, with TRBD2 identical over 11 bases. The CDR3 sequence is 14 residues long. CDR1 SQVTM and CDR2 ANQGSEA come from the germline V gene. V trimming: 4 bases; J trimming: 4 bases; junction bases outside the gene matches: 4. The DNA of the CDR3 is TGCAGCGTTGGGACTAGCGGGTATCCAGATACGCAGTATTTT. This codes for CSVGTSGYPDTQYF.

The chain recombines TRBV5-1 with TRBJ2-7, with a possible D match to TRBD1 (6 bases). The germline gives CDR1 SGHRS, CDR2 YFSETQ. With 1 base removed from V and 2 bases from J, the gap between germline ends came to 13 bases. The CDR3 loop spans 15 amino acids. Here the CDR3 DNA reads TGCGCCAGCAGCTTGCGGACAGCTGCTGCCTACGAGCAGTACTTC. This codes for CASSLRTAAAYEQYF.

This chain uses TRBV5-1 with TRBJ2-3; D call uncertain. CDR3 size: 16 residues. V lost 3 bases and J 1 base, leaving 15 bases between the germline ends. Germline V gives CDR1 SGHRS, CDR2 YFSETQ. The CDR3 spells CASSSLAAVGTDTQYF. The CDR3 DNA reads as TGCGCCAGCAGCTCCCTGGCGGCGGTTGGCACAGATACGCAGTATTTT.

This chain connects TRBV10-2 to TRBJ2-2; D possibly corresponds to TRBD1 (6 bases). CDR3 size: 15 residues. V lost 7 bases to trimming and J lost 0 bases, with 12 bases between them. CDR1 WSHSY and CDR2 SAAADI come from the germline V gene. The CDR3 DNA sequence: TGCGCCAGCACCACAGGGCCTCCGAACACCGGGGAGCTGTTTTTT. It yields the protein CASTTGPPNTGELFF.

The V call is TRBV6-1, the J call TRBJ1-2; a possible D gene is TRBD1 (5 bases). Germline values: CDR1 MNHNS, CDR2 SASEGT. V dropped 2 bases and J dropped 4 bases, with 8 bases sitting between them. This CDR3 is built from 13 residues. This chain's CDR3 is CASSERDPYGYTF. DNA of the CDR3: TGTGCCAGCAGTGAAAGGGACCCCTATGGCTACACCTTC.